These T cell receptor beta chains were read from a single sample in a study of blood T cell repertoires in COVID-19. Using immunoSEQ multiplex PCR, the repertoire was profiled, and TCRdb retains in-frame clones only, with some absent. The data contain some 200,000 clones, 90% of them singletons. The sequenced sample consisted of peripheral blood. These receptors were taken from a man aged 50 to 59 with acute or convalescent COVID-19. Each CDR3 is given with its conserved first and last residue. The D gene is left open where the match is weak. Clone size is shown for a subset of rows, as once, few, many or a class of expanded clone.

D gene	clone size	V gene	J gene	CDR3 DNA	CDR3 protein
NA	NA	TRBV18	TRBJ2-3	TGTGCCAGCTCCCCTTCAGGGGGGATCACAGATACGCAGTATTTT	CASSPSGGITDTQYF
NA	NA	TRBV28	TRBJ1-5	TGTGCCAGCAGTTTAGCGATGTCCAGGGTTGGTCAGCCCCAGCATTTT	CASSLAMSRVGQPQHF
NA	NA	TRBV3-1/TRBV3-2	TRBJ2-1	TGTGCCAGCAGCCAAGATCCTAGGACAGCACAGTTCTTC	CASSQDPRTAQFF
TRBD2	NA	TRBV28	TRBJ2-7	TGTGCCAGCAGTTTAGAGACTAGCGGGAAACCGTACTTC	CASSLETSGKPYF
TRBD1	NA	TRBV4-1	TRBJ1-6	TGCGCCAGCAGCCAAGCCGGACAGGGTCTCAGTTCTCCACCCCTCCACTTT	CASSQAGQGLSSPPLHF
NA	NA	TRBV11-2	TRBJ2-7	TGTGCCAGCAGCTTGTCGGGGCAGGGGTACGAGCAGTACTTC	CASSLSGQGYEQYF
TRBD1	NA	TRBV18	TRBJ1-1	TGTGCCAGCTCGCTCCAGACAGGGAGAGGTACTGAAGCTTTCTTT	CASSLQTGRGTEAFF
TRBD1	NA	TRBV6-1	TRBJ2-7	TGTGCCAGCAGCGAATGGGACAGGGGGTTTGAGAGCGGGAGTTACGAGCAGTACTTC	CASSEWDRGFESGSYEQYF
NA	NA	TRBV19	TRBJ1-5	TGTGCCAGTAGTATTAGCAGTAGCAATCAGCCCCAGCATTTT	CASSISSSNQPQHF
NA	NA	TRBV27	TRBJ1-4	TGTGCCAGCAGTTTTGGGCAGAGCGAAAAACTGTTTTTT	CASSFGQSEKLFF
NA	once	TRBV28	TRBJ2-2	TGTGCCAGCACCTCGGGCACCGGGGAGCTGTTTTTT	CASTSGTGELFF
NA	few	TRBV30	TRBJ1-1	TGTGCCTGGAGTGCCACCCCCCGGACGGGGGACACTGAAGCTTTCTTT	CAWSATPRTGDTEAFF
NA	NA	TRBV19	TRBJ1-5	TGTGCCAGTAGTAAAACCCGAGGAGGGACCCAGCATTTT	CASSKTRGGTQHF
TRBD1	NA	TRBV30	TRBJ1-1	TGTGCCTGGACCCCCCACCGGGACAGAGGCTGGGCTTTCTTT	CAWTPHRDRGWAFF
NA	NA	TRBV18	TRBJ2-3	TGTGCCAGCTCAAATAGAAATGCAGATACGCAGTATTTT	CASSNRNADTQYF
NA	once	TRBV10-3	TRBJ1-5	TGTGCCATCAGTGAGTCATACGGGGATCAGCCCCAGCATTTT	CAISESYGDQPQHF
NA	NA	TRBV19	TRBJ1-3	TGTGCCAGTAGCACCGGGGGAACTGGAAACACCATATATTTT	CASSTGGTGNTIYF
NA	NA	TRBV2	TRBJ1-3	TGTGCCAGCAGTGAAGCTAGGGGGTCTGGAAACACCATATATTTT	CASSEARGSGNTIYF
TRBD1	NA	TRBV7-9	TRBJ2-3	TGTGCCAGCAGCTTAGGACGGGACAGGGGAACAGATACGCAGTATTTT	CASSLGRDRGTDTQYF
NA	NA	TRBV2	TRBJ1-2	TGTGCCGTCCCCGACGGGTGGTATGGCTACACCTTC	CAVPDGWYGYTF
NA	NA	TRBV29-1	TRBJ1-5	TGCAGCGTTGTACCGAACCCGGGGGAGCCCCAGCATTTT	CSVVPNPGEPQHF
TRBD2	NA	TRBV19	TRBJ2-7	TGTGCCAGTAGCCCCGGGACTAGTACCTACGAGCAGTACTTC	CASSPGTSTYEQYF
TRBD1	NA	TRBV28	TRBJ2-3	TGTGCCAGCAGTTTTATGACAGGGGGGCACGCAGATACGCAGTATTTT	CASSFMTGGHADTQYF
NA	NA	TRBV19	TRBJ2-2	TGTGCCAGTAGTATAGAAGGGGAGGACACCGGGGAGCTGTTTTTT	CASSIEGEDTGELFF
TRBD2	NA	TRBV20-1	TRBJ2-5	TGCAGTGCTAGTAATCGACTAGCGGGAGTAGGCGAGACCCAGTACTTC	CSASNRLAGVGETQYF
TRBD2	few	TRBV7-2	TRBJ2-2	TGTGCCAGCAGCCTGCGGACTAGCGGGGGAGTAGCCGGGGAGCTGTTTTTT	CASSLRTSGGVAGELFF
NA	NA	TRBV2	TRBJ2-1	TGTGCCAGCAGCCCCTTAAGAGGGAGCTCCTACAATGAGCAGTTCTTC	CASSPLRGSSYNEQFF
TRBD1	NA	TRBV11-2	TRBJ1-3	TGTGCCAGCAGCTTAACTCCGGGACAGGGGTCATCTGGAAACACCATATATTTT	CASSLTPGQGSSGNTIYF
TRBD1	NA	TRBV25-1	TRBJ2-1	TGTGCCAGCAGTGGTCCGGACAGGGTTTACAATGAGCAGTTCTTC	CASSGPDRVYNEQFF
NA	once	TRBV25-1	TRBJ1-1	TGTGCCAGCAGTGGACTGCTGAACACTGAAGCTTTCTTT	CASSGLLNTEAFF
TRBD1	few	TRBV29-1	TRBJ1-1	TGCAGCTCAGGGGGTTTGGGGAACACTGAAGCTTTCTTT	CSSGGLGNTEAFF
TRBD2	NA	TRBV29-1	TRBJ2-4	TGCAGCGTTGGCAGGGCTAGCGGGGGTGGGGCCAAAAACATTCAGTACTTC	CSVGRASGGGAKNIQYF
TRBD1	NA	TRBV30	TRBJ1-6	TGTGCCTGCCCCTTACAGGGGGCAGGGTCACCCCTCCACTTT	CACPLQGAGSPLHF
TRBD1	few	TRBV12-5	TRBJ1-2	TGTGCTAGTGGCACAGAGACAGGGAACTATGGCTACACCTTC	CASGTETGNYGYTF
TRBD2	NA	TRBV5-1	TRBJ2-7	TGCGCCAGCAGCGCCGGGGGACTAGCGGGAGACTACGAGCAGTACTTC	CASSAGGLAGDYEQYF
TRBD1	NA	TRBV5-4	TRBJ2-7	TGTGCCAGCAGCCACCGTGCAGGGGGAGCCACCTACGAGCAGTACTTC	CASSHRAGGATYEQYF
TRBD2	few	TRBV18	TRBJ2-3	TGTGCCAGCTCACCGCCGGGACTAGCGGGAGATACGCAGTATTTT	CASSPPGLAGDTQYF
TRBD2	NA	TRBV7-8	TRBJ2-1	TGTGCCAGCAGCTTAGATCCCGGGACTAGCGGGCTAATAAACAATGAGCAGTTCTTC	CASSLDPGTSGLINNEQFF
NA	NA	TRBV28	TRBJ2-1	TGTGCCAGCAGTTTAGCAGGGATCAAAATAATCTACAATGAGCAGTTCTTC	CASSLAGIKIIYNEQFF
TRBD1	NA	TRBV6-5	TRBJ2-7	TGTGCCAGCAGTACCCGGGACAGTCGCTACGAGCAGTACTTC	CASSTRDSRYEQYF
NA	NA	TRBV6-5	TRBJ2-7	TGTGCCAGCAGTCAAACGGGGCTCGGAGGGAACGAGCAGTACTTC	CASSQTGLGGNEQYF
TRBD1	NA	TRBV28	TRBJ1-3	TGTGCCAGCACCCAGACAGGGGCCTGGGGAAACACCATATATTTT	CASTQTGAWGNTIYF
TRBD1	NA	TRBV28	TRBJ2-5	TGTGCCAGCAGTTCCCACCGGACAGGGGGCCAAGAGACCCAGTACTTC	CASSSHRTGGQETQYF
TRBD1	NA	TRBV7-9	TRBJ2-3	TGTGCCAGCAGCTCCGGGACAGGGCCGGCTAGCGGTTTCACAGATACGCAGTATTTT	CASSSGTGPASGFTDTQYF
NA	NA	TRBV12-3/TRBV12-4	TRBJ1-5	TGTGCCAGCAGTTTCGGCAATCAGCCCCAGCATTTT	CASSFGNQPQHF
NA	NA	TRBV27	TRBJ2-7	TGTGCCAGCAGTTTGGGGCCACCCTACGAGCAGTACTTC	CASSLGPPYEQYF
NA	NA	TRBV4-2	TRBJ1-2	TGTGCCAGCAGCCAAGATGTCTGGGGAGAGGGCTACACCTTC	CASSQDVWGEGYTF
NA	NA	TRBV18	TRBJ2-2	TGTGCCAGCTCACCCCTACAGACAACCGGGGAGCTGTTTTTT	CASSPLQTTGELFF
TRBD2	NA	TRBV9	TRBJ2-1	TGTGCCAGCAGCGCAGGACTAGCCTATGAGCAGTTCTTC	CASSAGLAYEQFF
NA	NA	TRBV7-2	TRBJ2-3	TGTGCCAGCAGCCTTCCGGGCACAGATACGCAGTATTTT	CASSLPGTDTQYF
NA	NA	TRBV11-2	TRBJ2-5	TGTGCCAGCAGCCGAGGATCAGCTCTAGCGCTAAAAGAGACCCAGTACTTC	CASSRGSALALKETQYF
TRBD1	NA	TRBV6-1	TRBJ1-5	TGTGCCAGCAGTGAATTGAGGGGACAGGGGAATCAGCCCCAGCATTTT	CASSELRGQGNQPQHF
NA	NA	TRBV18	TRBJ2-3	TGTGCCAGCTCGCTAAGACAAGGGGCCACAGATACGCAGTATTTT	CASSLRQGATDTQYF
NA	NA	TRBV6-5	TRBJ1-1	TGTGCCAGCAAAAACAGAAGTTTGAACACTGAAGCTTTCTTT	CASKNRSLNTEAFF
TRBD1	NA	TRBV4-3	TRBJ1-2	TGCGCCAGCAGCCAGGACAGGGGTGGAGGCTACACCTTC	CASSQDRGGGYTF
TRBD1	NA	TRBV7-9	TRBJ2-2	TGTGCCAGCAGCCGTAGGACAGGGGGCACCGGGGAGCTGTTTTTT	CASSRRTGGTGELFF
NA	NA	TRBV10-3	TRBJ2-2	TGTGCCACCCGGACTGAGAACACCGGGGAGCTGTTTTTT	CATRTENTGELFF
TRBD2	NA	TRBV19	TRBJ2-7	TGTGCCAGTAGTCCGGGTGGGACTAGCGGGAGGATCAGGTACGAGCAGTACTTC	CASSPGGTSGRIRYEQYF